This T cell receptor (beta chain) was profiled in a study of beta chain features in type 1 diabetes. Study-level results: Patients' naive, central memory and regulatory TCRB repertoires appeared more alike than those of healthy donors. VDJ junctions in type 1 diabetes patients carried more deletions and fewer insertions.

Since all of the isolated RNA was reverse transcribed, expressed TCRB transcripts were what got sequenced. Each sample of naive, central memory or regulatory T cells had, on average, roughly 3.5 million reads. Only in-frame clones appear in the TCRdb table, and some are missing; sequencing was by immunoSEQ multiplex PCR. The sample consists of 400,000 to 450,000 clones, more than 11% of them appearing once. This CDR3 contains 13 residues. The junction had 4 bases not matched to a gene; V was cut back by 6 bases and J by 6 bases. Germline CDR1 and CDR2: ENHRY and SYGVKD. The sample holds a few counts of this clone. Its antigen is undetermined.

V gene TRBV10-3 combines with J gene TRBJ2-5, with 10 bases lining up with TRBD2. Input material: naive CD4+ T cells from blood. This clonotype was obtained from a man aged 30 to 45 in good health. CDR3 in amino acids: CAISLAGGQTQYF. CDR3 DNA: TGTGCCATCAGCTTAGCGGGGGGTCAGACCCAGTACTTC.